The entry below describes one T cell receptor beta chain. Trimming cost V 0 bases and J 10 bases, with 16 bases left between them. Germline V gene lookup returns CDR1 MNHNS and CDR2 SASEGT. CDR3 length: 15 amino acids. The data were produced by immunoSEQ multiplex PCR, yet TCRdb's version contains in-frame clones alone and is incomplete. The sample carries more than 95,000 clones, about 86% recorded once. The sample belongs to a study of blood T cell repertoires in COVID-19. The gene calls are TRBV6-1 and TRBJ1-5; tentatively, D is TRBD1 (6 bases). The sequenced sample consisted of peripheral blood. The sequence was obtained from a woman aged 60-75 years in a cohort sampled during active or convalescent COVID-19. The CDR3 sequence is CASSEAGQSNGPQHF. The CDR3 DNA reads TGTGCCAGCAGTGAAGCCGGACAGAGCAATGGACCCCAGCATTTT.